This T cell receptor beta chain stems from a study of blood T cell repertoires in COVID-19. Overall study: Nucleic acid was either cDNA or gDNA, and it came from T cells, B-cell-depleted T cells, or PBMCs.

Original analysis: Reference gene primer amplification in the assay estimated nucleated cell counts. The assay was immunoSEQ multiplex PCR, and TCRdb's table has in-frame clones only and misses some. V and J calls and clone size are copied from that table; D and trimming were computed from the DNA. The table has approximately 180,000 clones, approximately 87% seen once. Patients in Seattle were enrolled during active infection, then followed longitudinally. The CDR3 sequence is 14 residues long. CDR1 and CDR2 (germline): MNHEY, SVGAGI. With V trimmed by 7 bases and J by 5 bases, 7 bases remained unmatched.

Specimen: peripheral blood. This chain uses TRBV6-5 with TRBJ1-1; 10 nucleotides agree with TRBD1. This TCR came from a woman between 65 and 79 years old with COVID-19, enrolled during active disease. CDR3: CASKQGQGVTEAFF. The CDR3 DNA reads TGTGCCAGCAAACAAGGACAGGGGGTAACTGAAGCTTTCTTT.